These T cell receptor beta chains were read from a single sample in a study of long-term antiretroviral therapy in people with HIV. Profiled with immunoSEQ multiplex PCR; TCRdb holds only in-frame clones, not every one. The sample has about 28,000 clones, 85% to 95% seen once. The starting material was unsorted PBMCs, obtained 6.2 years after starting antiretroviral therapy. The receptors come from a man aged 40-50 years with HIV. Both conserved end residues are part of each CDR3. D genes are given only for firm matches. Clone size is shown for a subset of rows, as once, few, many or a class of expanded clone.

>13|TRBJ1-2|TRBV14|TRBD1|.
CASSQYTGGGYTF
TGTGCCAGCAGCCAGTATACAGGGGGCGGCTACACCTTC
>11|TRBJ1-5|TRBV19|.|.
CASSNGQPQHF
TGTGCCAGTAGTAACGGTCAGCCCCAGCATTTT
>12|TRBJ2-5|TRBV6-5|.|.
CASKGFQETQYF
TGTGCCAGCAAAGGATTTCAAGAGACCCAGTACTTC
>15|TRBJ1-4|TRBV11-1|TRBD1|.
CASSLIGQGGEKLFF
TGTGCCAGCAGCTTAATCGGACAGGGAGGAGAAAAACTGTTTTTT
>16|TRBJ2-7|TRBV14|.|once
CASSQRTGTYSYEQYF
TGTGCCAGCAGCCAAAGAACCGGGACATATTCCTACGAGCAGTACTTC
>14|TRBJ2-2|TRBV7-3|.|.
CASSLTAQPGELFF
TGTGCCAGCAGCTTAACTGCTCAGCCCGGGGAGCTGTTTTTT
>12|TRBJ2-3|TRBV6-1|.|.
CASSTFTDTQYF
TGTGCCAGCAGTACCTTCACAGATACGCAGTATTTT
>15|TRBJ1-3|TRBV14|.|.
CASSRKQGPGNTIYF
TGTGCCAGCAGCCGGAAACAGGGACCTGGAAACACCATATATTTT
>17|TRBJ1-3|TRBV4-1|.|.
CASSQDPAGHSGNTIYF
TGCGCCAGCAGCCAAGATCCCGCAGGACATTCTGGAAACACCATATATTTT
>15|TRBJ2-1|TRBV2|.|.
CASNPPAGTYNEQFF
TGTGCCAGCAACCCCCCCGCGGGGACCTACAATGAGCAGTTCTTC
>15|TRBJ2-1|TRBV15|.|.
CATSRDITPGDEQFF
TGTGCCACCAGCAGAGATATTACTCCAGGGGATGAGCAGTTCTTC
>18|TRBJ2-1|TRBV11-2|.|.
CASSLGRAGRRSYNEQFF
TGTGCCAGCAGCTTAGGTCGGGCGGGCAGACGCTCCTACAATGAGCAGTTCTTC
>15|TRBJ1-5|TRBV4-1|.|.
CASTPHGSDNQPQHF
TGCGCCAGCACCCCCCACGGCAGTGATAATCAGCCCCAGCATTTT
>18|TRBJ1-5|TRBV5-4|.|.
CASSLGGGGVTSNQPQHF
TGTGCCAGCAGCTTGGGAGGCGGGGGGGTAACTAGCAATCAGCCCCAGCATTTT
>13|TRBJ2-7|TRBV7-2|.|.
CASSLEDGYEQYF
TGTGCCAGCAGCTTAGAGGACGGCTACGAGCAGTACTTC
>15|TRBJ2-1|TRBV4-2|.|.
CASSQGPAEGYEQFF
TGTGCCAGCAGCCAAGGGCCAGCGGAGGGCTATGAGCAGTTCTTC
>15|TRBJ2-2|TRBV5-4|TRBD2|.
CASSPSGGYTGELFF
TGTGCCAGCAGCCCTAGCGGGGGGTACACCGGGGAGCTGTTTTTT
>13|TRBJ2-2|TRBV10-2|.|.
CASSTRRTGELFF
TGCGCCAGCTCGACTAGACGCACCGGGGAGCTGTTTTTT
>16|TRBJ2-6|TRBV5-4|TRBD1|.
CASSLDRGFGANVLTF
TGTGCCAGCAGCTTGGACAGGGGGTTTGGGGCCAACGTCCTGACTTTC
>13|TRBJ2-7|TRBV19|.|few
CASSLREAYEQYF
TGTGCCAGTAGTCTCCGAGAGGCCTACGAGCAGTACTTC
>12|TRBJ1-1|TRBV30|.|once
CAWSVFDLGAFF
TGTGCCTGGAGTGTATTCGATCTCGGAGCTTTCTTT
>18|TRBJ2-6|TRBV4-3|TRBD1|few
CASSQDGTVISGANVLTF
TGCGCCAGCAGCCAGGATGGGACAGTGATTTCTGGGGCCAACGTCCTGACTTTC
>14|TRBJ2-1|TRBV19|.|.
CASSNEGPYNEQFF
TGTGCCAGTAGTAATGAAGGGCCCTACAATGAGCAGTTCTTC
>14|TRBJ2-7|TRBV5-1|.|.
CASSLLRDSYEQYF
TGCGCCAGCAGCTTGCTGCGGGATTCCTACGAGCAGTACTTC
>16|TRBJ2-2|TRBV5-1|TRBD2|.
CASSLWTSENTGELFF
TGCGCCAGCAGCTTGTGGACTAGCGAGAACACCGGGGAGCTGTTTTTT
>18|TRBJ1-5|TRBV15|.|.
CATSSDRTAQYSNQPQHF
TGTGCCACCAGCAGTGACAGGACAGCACAGTACAGCAATCAGCCCCAGCATTTT
>11|TRBJ2-2|TRBV2|.|.
CASRLGGELFF
TGTGCCAGCAGATTGGGGGGGGAGCTGTTTTTT
>15|TRBJ2-3|TRBV10-3|.|.
CAIGGRGSFTDTQYF
TGTGCCATCGGGGGGCGGGGGAGTTTCACAGATACGCAGTATTTT
>15|TRBJ2-5|TRBV19|TRBD1|.
CASSIRDSSQETQYF
TGTGCCAGTAGTATCAGGGACAGCTCCCAAGAGACCCAGTACTTC
>14|TRBJ2-7|TRBV19|.|.
CASSIARGMSEQYF
TGTGCCAGTAGTATAGCCAGGGGTATGAGCGAGCAGTACTTC
>14|TRBJ2-7|TRBV28|TRBD2|.
CASSPLAGEGEQYF
TGTGCCAGCAGTCCCTTAGCGGGAGAGGGCGAGCAGTACTTC
>13|TRBJ2-4|TRBV7-3|.|.
CASSRQALGIQYF
TGTGCCAGCAGCCGACAGGCGTTGGGCATTCAGTACTTC
>17|TRBJ1-4|TRBV2|.|.
CASSERPAASTNEKLFF
TGTGCCAGCAGTGAAAGGCCAGCCGCTTCAACTAATGAAAAACTGTTTTTT
>14|TRBJ2-1|TRBV2|.|.
CATRRGGVGNEQFF
TGTGCCACCCGGAGAGGCGGGGTAGGGAATGAGCAGTTCTTC
>16|TRBJ2-3|TRBV6-5|TRBD2|.
CASSYDLAGGGDTQYF
TGTGCCAGCAGTTACGACCTAGCGGGGGGTGGAGATACGCAGTATTTT
>15|TRBJ2-1|TRBV15|.|.
CATSRAEDPFNEQFF
TGTGCCACCAGCAGAGCGGAAGATCCCTTTAATGAGCAGTTCTTC
>17|TRBJ2-1|TRBV7-9|.|.
CASSLAGQGSSYNEQFF
TGTGCCAGCAGCTTAGCGGGCCAGGGGAGCTCCTACAATGAGCAGTTCTTC
>13|TRBJ1-5|TRBV19|.|.
CASCASPSQPQHF
TGTGCCAGTTGCGCAAGTCCCAGTCAGCCCCAGCATTTT
>15|TRBJ2-2|TRBV7-9|TRBD1|once
CASSYGQEGAGELFF
TGTGCCAGCAGCTACGGACAGGAAGGGGCCGGGGAGCTGTTTTTT
>15|TRBJ2-7|TRBV27|.|.
CASSLLRGPTYEQYF
TGTGCCAGCAGTTTATTGCGGGGACCAACCTACGAGCAGTACTTC
>14|TRBJ2-1|TRBV19|.|.
CASSLNYPYNEQFF
TGTGCCAGTAGTCTTAACTATCCCTACAATGAGCAGTTCTTC
>14|TRBJ2-7|TRBV6-6|.|.
CASSSPGLGVGQYF
TGTGCCAGCAGTTCACCCGGACTGGGGGTCGGGCAGTACTTC
>15|TRBJ1-2|TRBV23-1|.|.
CASSPISGAHYGYTF
TGCGCCAGCAGTCCCATCTCGGGCGCCCACTATGGCTACACCTTC
>14|TRBJ2-7|TRBV28|.|.
CASSFLTVSYEQYF
TGTGCCAGCAGTTTTCTTACAGTTTCCTACGAGCAGTACTTC
>11|TRBJ2-3|TRBV27|.|.
CASSVAHTQYF
TGTGCCAGCAGTGTGGCTCATACGCAGTATTTT
>11|TRBJ1-2|TRBV28|.|once
CAGGLSGGYTF
TGTGCCGGTGGGCTATCGGGTGGCTACACCTTC
>15|TRBJ2-1|TRBV6-5|TRBD2|.
CASTRETSGYNEQFF
TGTGCCAGCACCCGCGAGACTAGCGGTTACAATGAGCAGTTCTTC
>13|TRBJ1-1|TRBV14|.|.
CASSQDLNTEAFF
TGTGCCAGCAGCCAAGATTTAAACACTGAAGCTTTCTTT
>15|TRBJ2-7|TRBV5-4|TRBD1|.
CASSRGQGAPYEQYF
TGTGCCAGCAGCCGGGGACAGGGGGCTCCCTACGAGCAGTACTTC